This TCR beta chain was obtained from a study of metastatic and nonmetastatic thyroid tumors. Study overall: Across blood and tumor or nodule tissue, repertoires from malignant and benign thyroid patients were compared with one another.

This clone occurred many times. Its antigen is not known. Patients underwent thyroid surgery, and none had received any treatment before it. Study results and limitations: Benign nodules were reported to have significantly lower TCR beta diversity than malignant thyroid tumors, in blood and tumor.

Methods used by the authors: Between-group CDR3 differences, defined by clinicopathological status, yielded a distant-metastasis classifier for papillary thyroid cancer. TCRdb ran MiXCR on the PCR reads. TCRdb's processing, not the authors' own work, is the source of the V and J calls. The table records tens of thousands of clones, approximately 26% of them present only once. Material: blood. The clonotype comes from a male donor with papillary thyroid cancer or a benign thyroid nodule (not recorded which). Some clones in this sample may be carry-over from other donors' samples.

The CDR3 reads CASSREVGNTGELFF. In nucleotides, the CDR3 is TGTGCCAGCAGCCGGGAGGTCGGGAACACCGGGGAGCTGTTTTTT. This chain connects TRBV14 to TRBJ2-2; tentatively, D is TRBD2 (6 bases). CDR1 and CDR2 from the germline V gene are SGHDN and FVKESK. CDR3 size: 15 residues. V was shortened by 4 bases and J by 1 base, with 10 bases between the two germline ends.